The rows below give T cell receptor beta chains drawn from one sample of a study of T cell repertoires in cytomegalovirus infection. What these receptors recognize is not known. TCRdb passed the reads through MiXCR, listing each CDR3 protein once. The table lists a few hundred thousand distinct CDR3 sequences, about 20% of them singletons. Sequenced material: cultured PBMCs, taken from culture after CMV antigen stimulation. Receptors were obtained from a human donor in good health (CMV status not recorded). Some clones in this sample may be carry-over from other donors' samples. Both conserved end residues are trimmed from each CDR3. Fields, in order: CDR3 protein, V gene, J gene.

ASSYSRVARNYGYT	TRBV6-6	TRBJ1-2
ASSYGRSGNTIY	TRBV6-2/TRBV6-3	TRBJ1-3
ASSLGTGNTGELF	TRBV11-1	TRBJ2-2
ASRQRITYEQY	TRBV6-1	TRBJ2-7
ASSSGLAEYNEQF	TRBV12-3/TRBV12-4	TRBJ2-1
ASSYQGNNQPQH	TRBV7-9	TRBJ1-5
ASNLGVGAQGRELF	TRBV12-3/TRBV12-4	TRBJ2-2
ASSFYTGGGTEAF	TRBV7-2	TRBJ1-1
ASSLDTETQY	TRBV11-3	TRBJ2-5
ASRHRVSSNQPQH	TRBV6-6	TRBJ1-5
ASSSRLAGQGADTQY	TRBV7-2	TRBJ2-3
ASILGQPYSGANVLT	TRBV19	TRBJ2-6
ASSFGGGTNTGELF	TRBV12-3/TRBV12-4	TRBJ2-2
ASSFGDRNTIY	TRBV12-3/TRBV12-4	TRBJ1-3
ASSLGVIAGEETQY	TRBV7-9	TRBJ2-5
ASSQGSGSRDGELF	TRBV4-3	TRBJ2-2
ASCPGQGPQF	TRBV28	TRBJ2-1
ASSASGRDTDTQY	TRBV10-2	TRBJ2-3
ASSRQRSGANVLT	TRBV7-2	TRBJ2-6
ASSRISTDTGELF	TRBV7-9	TRBJ2-2
ASSPVWGELF	TRBV7-2	TRBJ2-2
AIRADRDDEKLF	TRBV10-3	TRBJ1-4
ATSDPGRTTEAF	TRBV24-1	TRBJ1-1
ASSLYSGNTIY	TRBV2	TRBJ1-3